What follows is one T cell receptor (beta chain) and its context. This entry is derived from a study of blood T cell repertoires in COVID-19. Study details: The cDNA or gDNA used as material had been derived from T cells, B-cell-depleted T cells, or PBMCs.

Assay used: immunoSEQ multiplex PCR; TCRdb lists only in-frame clones, some missing. The sample records 300,000 to 450,000 clones, about nine tenths being singletons. From germline, CDR1 is MNHEY and CDR2 SVGAGI. Trimming stripped 8 bases from V and 7 bases from J, with 23 bases between. This CDR3 has 15 residues. Categorization into cohorts depended on clinical history that participants reported. The sequenced material came from PBMCs or T cells enriched from blood (not recorded which). The chain has TRBV6-5 and TRBJ1-2; D is unresolved. The clonotype originates from a woman aged 25-40 years who had been exposed to COVID-19. This CDR3 is CASSKWGEKSPGYTF. CDR3 in DNA: TGTGCCAGCTCTAAGTGGGGAGAAAAATCCCCTGGCTACACCTTC.